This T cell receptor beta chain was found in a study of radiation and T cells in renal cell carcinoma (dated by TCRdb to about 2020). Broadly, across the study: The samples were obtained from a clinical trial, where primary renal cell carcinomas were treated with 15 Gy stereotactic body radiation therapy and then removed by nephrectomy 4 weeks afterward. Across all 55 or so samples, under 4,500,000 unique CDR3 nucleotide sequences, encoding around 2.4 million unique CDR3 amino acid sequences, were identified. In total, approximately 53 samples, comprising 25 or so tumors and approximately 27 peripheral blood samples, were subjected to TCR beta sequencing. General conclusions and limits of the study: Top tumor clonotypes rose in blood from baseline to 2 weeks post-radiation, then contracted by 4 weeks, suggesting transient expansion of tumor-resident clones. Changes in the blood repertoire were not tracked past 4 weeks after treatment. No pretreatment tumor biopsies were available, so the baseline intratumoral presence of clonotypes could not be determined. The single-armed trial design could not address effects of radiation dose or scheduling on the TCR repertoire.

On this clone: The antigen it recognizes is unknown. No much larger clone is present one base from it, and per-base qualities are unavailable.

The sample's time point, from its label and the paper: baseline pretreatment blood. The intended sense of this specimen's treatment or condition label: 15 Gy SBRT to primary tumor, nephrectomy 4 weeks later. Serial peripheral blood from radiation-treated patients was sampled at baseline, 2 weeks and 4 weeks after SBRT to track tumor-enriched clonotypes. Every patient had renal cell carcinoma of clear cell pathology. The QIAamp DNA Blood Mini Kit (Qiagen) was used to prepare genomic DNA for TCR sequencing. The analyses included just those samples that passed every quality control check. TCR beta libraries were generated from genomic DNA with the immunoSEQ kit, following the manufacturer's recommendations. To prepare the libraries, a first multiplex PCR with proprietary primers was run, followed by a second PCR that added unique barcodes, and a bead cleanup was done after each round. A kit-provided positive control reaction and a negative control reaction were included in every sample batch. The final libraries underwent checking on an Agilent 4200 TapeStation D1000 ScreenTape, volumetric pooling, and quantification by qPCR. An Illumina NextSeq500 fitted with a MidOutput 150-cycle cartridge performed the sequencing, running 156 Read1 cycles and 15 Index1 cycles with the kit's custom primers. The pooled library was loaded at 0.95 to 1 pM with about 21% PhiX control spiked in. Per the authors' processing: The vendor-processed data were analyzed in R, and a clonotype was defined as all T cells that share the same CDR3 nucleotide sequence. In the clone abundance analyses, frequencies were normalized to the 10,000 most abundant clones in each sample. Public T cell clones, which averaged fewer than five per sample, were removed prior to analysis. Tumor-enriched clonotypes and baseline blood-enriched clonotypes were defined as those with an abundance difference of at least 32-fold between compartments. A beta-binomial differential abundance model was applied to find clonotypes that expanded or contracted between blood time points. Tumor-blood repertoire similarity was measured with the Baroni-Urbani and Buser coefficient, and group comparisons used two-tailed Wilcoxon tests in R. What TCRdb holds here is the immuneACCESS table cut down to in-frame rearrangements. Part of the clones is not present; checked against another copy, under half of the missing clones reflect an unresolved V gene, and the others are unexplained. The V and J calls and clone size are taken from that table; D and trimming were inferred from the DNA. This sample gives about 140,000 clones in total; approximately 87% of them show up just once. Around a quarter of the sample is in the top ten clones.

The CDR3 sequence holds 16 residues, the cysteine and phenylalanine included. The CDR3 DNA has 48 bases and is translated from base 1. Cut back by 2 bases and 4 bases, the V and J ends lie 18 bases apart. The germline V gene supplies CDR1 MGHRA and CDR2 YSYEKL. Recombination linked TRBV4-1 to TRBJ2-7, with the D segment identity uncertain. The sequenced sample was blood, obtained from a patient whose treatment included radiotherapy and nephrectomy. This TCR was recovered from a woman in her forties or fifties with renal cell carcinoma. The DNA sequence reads TGCGCCAGCAGCCAACTAAGAGGCCGGAAAGAGTACGAGCAGTACTTC. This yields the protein CASSQLRGRKEYEQYF.